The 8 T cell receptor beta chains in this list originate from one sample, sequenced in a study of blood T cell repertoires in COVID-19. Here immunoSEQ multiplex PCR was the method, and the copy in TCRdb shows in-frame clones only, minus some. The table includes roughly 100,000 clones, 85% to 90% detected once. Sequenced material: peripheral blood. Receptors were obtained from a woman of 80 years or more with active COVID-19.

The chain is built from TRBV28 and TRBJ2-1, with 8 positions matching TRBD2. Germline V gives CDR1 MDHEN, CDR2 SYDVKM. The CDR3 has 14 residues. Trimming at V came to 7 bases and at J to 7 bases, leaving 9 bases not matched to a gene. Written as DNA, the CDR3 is TGTGCCAGCACCTCGACTAGCGCCCTGAATGAGCAGTTCTTC. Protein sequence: CASTSTSALNEQFF.

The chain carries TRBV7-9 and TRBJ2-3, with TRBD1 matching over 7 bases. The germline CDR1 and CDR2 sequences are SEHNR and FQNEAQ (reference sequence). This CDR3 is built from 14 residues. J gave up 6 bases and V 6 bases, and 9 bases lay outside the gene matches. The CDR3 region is CASRERGGADTQYF. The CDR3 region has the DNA TGTGCCAGCAGAGAGCGAGGGGGCGCGGATACGCAGTATTTT.

CDR3 amino acids: CASSLTGGASTGELFF. The DNA for the CDR3 is TGTGCCAGCAGCTTAACAGGGGGCGCCTCCACCGGGGAGCTGTTTTTT. This sequence joins TRBV7-3 and TRBJ2-2, with 7 bases that match TRBD1. The CDR3 loop spans 16 amino acids. J gave up 4 bases and V 0 bases, and 5 bases lay outside the gene matches. CDR1 is SGHTA, CDR2 FQGTGA, per germline.

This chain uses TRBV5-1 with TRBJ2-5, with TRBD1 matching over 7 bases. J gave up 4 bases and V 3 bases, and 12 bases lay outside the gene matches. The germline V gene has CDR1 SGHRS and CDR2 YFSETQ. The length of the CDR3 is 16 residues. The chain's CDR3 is CASSSRITDRLETQYF. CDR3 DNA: TGCGCCAGCAGCTCCCGAATTACGGACAGGCTAGAGACCCAGTACTTC.

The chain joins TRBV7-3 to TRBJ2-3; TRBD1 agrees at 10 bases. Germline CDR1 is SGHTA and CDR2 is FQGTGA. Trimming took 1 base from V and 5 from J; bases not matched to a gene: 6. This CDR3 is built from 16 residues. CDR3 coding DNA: TGTGCCAGCAGCTTAATTGGGACAGGGGACATAGATACGCAGTATTTT. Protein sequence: CASSLIGTGDIDTQYF.

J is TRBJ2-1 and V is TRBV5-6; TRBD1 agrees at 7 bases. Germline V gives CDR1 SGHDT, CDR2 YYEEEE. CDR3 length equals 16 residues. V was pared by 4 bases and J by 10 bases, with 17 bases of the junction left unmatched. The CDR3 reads CASSPISGTVVVEQFF. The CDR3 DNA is TGTGCCAGCAGCCCAATCTCCGGGACAGTTGTGGTGGAGCAGTTCTTC.

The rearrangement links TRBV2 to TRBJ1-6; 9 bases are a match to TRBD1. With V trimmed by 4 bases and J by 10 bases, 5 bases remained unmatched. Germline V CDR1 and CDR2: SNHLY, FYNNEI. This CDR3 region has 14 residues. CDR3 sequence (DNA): TGTGCCAGCAGTGGGACAGGGGTTGGATCACCCCTCCACTTT. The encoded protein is CASSGTGVGSPLHF.

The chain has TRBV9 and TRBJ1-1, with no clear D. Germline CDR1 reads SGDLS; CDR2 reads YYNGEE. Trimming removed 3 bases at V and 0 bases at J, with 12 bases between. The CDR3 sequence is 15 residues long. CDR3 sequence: CASSGGLVMNTEAFF. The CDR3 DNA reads TGTGCCAGCAGCGGAGGATTGGTTATGAACACTGAAGCTTTCTTT. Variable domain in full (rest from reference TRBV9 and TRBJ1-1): DSGVTQTPKHLITATGQRVTLRCSPRSGDLSVYWYQQSLDQGLQFLIQYYNGEERAKGNILERFSAQQFPDLHSELNLSSLELGDSALYFCASSGGLVMNTEAFFGQGTRLTVV.